This entry is about one T cell receptor beta chain. The antigen is not known. The data belong to a study of identifying expanded T cells in peripheral blood. Profiling relied on immunoSEQ multiplex PCR, and the TCRdb table lists in-frame clones only, not all of them. The data contain some 91,000 clones, approximately 89% of them seen just once; the ten biggest clones take up 4%. The CDR3 spans 16 residues. The germline V gene encodes CDR1 SGHTA and CDR2 FQGTGA. Trimming took 2 bases from V and 1 from J; bases not matched to a gene: 7. Healthy donors had no documented immune events, such as infections, while sampled. Study-wide points: Over approximately two and four weeks, about 15 and 19 clones changed, versus approximately 1.2 between replicates. Across healthy donors, higher total template counts meant significantly greater roughly two-week count variance.

This receptor was identified in a person between 18 and 75 years old in good health. This chain links TRBV7-3 with TRBJ1-1; 7 nucleotides match TRBD1. The specimen sequenced was blood. The CDR3 here is CASSLFIGQANTEAFF. The CDR3 bases are TGTGCCAGCAGCTTATTCATAGGACAGGCGAACACTGAAGCTTTCTTT.